The clone carrying this T cell receptor (beta chain) was found many times. What it binds is unknown. Time point reported: newly diagnosed GD, antithyroid drugs for less than 3 months. With RNA extracted from PBMCs as input, the TCR library was made. American Thyroid Association guidelines served as the basis for diagnosing Graves' disease. The source of the sample is a study of regulatory T cells in long-lasting Graves disease. Study-level points and caveats: The number of shared public clonotypes was higher in persistent patients (2,741) than new patients (more than 850).

Sequencing libraries for TCR beta were prepared with iRepertoire HTBI primers and Arm-PCR of CDR3 regions. In TCRdb, the multiplex PCR reads were re-called with MiXCR into one record per CDR3 protein. The sample records 350,000 to 400,000 distinct CDR3 sequences, around 16% being singletons. This specimen consisted of peripheral blood mononuclear cells (PBMCs), obtained at new diagnosis, from a patient treated with antithyroid drugs. The sequence was obtained from a female donor with Graves disease.

CDR3 coding DNA: TGTGCCACCTCCACACCGGGACGACCTAATTCACCCCTCCACTTT. Encoded protein: CATSTPGRPNSPLHF. The chain joins TRBV24-1 to TRBJ1-6, with D maybe TRBD1 (5 bases). The CDR3 is 15 residues long. Germline V gives CDR1 KGHDR, CDR2 SFDVKD. The V end lost 9 bases, the J end lost 6 bases, and 17 bases lay between the germline ends.